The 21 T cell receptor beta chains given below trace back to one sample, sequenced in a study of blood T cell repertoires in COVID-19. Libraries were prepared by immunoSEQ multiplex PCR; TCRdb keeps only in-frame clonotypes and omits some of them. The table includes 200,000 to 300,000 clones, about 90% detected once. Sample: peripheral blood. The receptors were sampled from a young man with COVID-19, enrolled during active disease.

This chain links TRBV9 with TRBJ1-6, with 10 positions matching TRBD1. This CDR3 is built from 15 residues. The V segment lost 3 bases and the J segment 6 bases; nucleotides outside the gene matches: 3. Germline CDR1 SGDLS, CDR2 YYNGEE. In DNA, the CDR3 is TGTGCCAGCAGCGGACAGGGGGCAGGTAATTCACCCCTCCACTTT. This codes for CASSGQGAGNSPLHF.

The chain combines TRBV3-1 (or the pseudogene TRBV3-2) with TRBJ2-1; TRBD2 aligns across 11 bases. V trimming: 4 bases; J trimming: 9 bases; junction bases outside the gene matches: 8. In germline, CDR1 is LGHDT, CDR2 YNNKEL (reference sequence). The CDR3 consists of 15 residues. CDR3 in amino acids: CASSLGSGGAGEQFF. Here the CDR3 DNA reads TGTGCCAGCAGCCTGGGTAGCGGGGGGGCAGGTGAGCAGTTCTTC.

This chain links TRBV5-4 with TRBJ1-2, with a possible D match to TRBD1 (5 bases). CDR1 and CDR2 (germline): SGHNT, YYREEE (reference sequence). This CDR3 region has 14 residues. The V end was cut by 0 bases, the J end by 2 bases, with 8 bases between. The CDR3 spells CASSLESGNYGYTF. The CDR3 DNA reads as TGTGCCAGCAGCTTGGAGTCAGGGAACTATGGCTACACCTTC.

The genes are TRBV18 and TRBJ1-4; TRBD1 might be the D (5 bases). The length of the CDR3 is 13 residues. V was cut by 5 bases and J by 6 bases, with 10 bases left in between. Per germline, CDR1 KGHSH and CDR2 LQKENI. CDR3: CASSGGKDEKLFF. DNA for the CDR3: TGTGCCAGCTCAGGGGGGAAAGATGAAAAACTGTTTTTT.

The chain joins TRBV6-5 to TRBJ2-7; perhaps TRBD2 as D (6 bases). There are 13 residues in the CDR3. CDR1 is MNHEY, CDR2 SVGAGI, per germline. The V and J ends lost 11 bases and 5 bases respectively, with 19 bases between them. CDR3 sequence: CAATGGAQNEQYF. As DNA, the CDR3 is TGTGCCGCCACTGGCGGGGCGCAAAACGAGCAGTACTTC.

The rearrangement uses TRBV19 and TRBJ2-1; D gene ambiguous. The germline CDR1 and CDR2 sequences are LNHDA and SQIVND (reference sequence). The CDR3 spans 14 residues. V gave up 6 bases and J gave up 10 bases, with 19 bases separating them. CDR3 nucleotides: TGTGCCAGTAGCCCACTTGCGGAAAATAGAGAGCAGTTCTTC. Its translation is CASSPLAENREQFF.

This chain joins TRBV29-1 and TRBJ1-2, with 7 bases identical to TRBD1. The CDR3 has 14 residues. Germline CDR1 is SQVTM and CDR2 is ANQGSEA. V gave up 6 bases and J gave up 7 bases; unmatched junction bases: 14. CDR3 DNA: TGCAGCGTAGACAGGGTCCCACGGTCCGGTGGCTACACCTTC. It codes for CSVDRVPRSGGYTF.

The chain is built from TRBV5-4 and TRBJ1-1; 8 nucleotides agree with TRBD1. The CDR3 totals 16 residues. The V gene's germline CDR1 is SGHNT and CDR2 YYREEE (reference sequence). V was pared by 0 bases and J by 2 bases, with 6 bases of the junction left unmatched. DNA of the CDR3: TGTGCCAGCAGCTTGGGACAGGGGATAGGTAACACTGAAGCTTTCTTT. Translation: CASSLGQGIGNTEAFF.

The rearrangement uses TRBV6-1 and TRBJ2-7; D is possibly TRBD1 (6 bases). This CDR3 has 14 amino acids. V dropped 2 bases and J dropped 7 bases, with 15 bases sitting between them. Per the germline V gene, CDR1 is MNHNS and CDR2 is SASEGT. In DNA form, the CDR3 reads TGTGCCAGCAGTGAATTTATGGGGGCGTGGGAGCAGTACTTC. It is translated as CASSEFMGAWEQYF.

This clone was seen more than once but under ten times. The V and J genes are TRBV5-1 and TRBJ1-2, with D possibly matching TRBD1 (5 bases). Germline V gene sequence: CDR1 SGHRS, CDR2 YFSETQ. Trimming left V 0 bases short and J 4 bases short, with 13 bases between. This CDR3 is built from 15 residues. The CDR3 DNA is TGCGCCAGCAGCTTGGATGGCAGGGCGTCCTATGGCTACACCTTC. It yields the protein CASSLDGRASYGYTF.

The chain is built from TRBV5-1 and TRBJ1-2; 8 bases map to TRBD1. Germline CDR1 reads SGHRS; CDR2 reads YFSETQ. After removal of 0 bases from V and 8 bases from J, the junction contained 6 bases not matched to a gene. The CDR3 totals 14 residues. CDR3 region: CASSLVQGAGGYTF. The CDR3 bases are TGCGCCAGCAGCTTGGTCCAGGGGGCGGGCGGCTACACCTTC.

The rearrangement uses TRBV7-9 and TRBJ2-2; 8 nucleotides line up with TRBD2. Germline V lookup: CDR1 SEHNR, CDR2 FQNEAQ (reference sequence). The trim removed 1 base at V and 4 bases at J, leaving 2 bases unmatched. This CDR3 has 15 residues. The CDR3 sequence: CASSLGLARTGELFF. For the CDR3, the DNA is TGTGCCAGCAGCTTAGGACTAGCGCGCACCGGGGAGCTGTTTTTT.

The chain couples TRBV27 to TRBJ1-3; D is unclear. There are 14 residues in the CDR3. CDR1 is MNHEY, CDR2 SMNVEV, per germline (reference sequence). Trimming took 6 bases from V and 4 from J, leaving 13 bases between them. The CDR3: CASRTGIPGNTIYF. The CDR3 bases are TGTGCCAGCAGAACGGGGATCCCCGGAAACACCATATATTTT.

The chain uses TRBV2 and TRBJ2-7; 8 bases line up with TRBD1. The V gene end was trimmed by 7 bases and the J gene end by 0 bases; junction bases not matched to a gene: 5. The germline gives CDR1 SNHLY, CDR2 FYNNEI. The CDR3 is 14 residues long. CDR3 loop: CASMDRETSYEQYF. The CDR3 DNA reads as TGTGCCAGCATGGACAGGGAAACCTCCTACGAGCAGTACTTC.

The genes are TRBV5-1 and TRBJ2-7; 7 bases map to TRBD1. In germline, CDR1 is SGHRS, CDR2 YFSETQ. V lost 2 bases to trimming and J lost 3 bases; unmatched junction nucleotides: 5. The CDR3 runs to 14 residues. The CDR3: CASSFDRVNYEQYF. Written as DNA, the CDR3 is TGCGCCAGCAGCTTTGACAGGGTCAACTACGAGCAGTACTTC.

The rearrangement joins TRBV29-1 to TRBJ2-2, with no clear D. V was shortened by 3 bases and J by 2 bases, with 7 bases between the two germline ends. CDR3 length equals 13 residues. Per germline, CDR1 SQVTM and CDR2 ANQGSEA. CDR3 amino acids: CSVDPGNTGELFF. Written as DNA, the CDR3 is TGCAGCGTTGACCCGGGTAACACCGGGGAGCTGTTTTTT.

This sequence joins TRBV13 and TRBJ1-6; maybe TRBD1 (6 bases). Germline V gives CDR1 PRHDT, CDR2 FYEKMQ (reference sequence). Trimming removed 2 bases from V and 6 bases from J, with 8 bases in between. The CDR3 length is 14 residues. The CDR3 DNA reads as TGTGCCAGCAGCTTAAAAGGGGGTAATTCACCCCTCCACTTT. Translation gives CASSLKGGNSPLHF.

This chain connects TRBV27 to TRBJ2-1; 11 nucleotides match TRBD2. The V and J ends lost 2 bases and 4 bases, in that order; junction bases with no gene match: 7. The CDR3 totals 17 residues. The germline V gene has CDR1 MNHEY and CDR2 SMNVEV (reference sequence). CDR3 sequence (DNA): TGTGCCAGCAGTTTAAGGTCCGGGACTAGCGGTTACAATGAGCAGTTCTTC. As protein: CASSLRSGTSGYNEQFF.

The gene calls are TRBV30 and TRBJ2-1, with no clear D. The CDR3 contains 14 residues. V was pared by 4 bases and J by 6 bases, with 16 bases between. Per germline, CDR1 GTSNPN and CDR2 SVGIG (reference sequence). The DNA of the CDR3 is TGTGCCTGGACTCAGGCTGCCTGGTCCAATGAGCAGTTCTTC. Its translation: CAWTQAAWSNEQFF. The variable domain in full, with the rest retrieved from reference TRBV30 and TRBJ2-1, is SQTIHQWPATLVQPVGSPLSLECTVEGTSNPNLYWYRQAAGRGLQLLFYSVGIGQISSEVPQNLSASRPQDRQFILSSKKLLLSDSGFYLCAWTQAAWSNEQFFGPGTRLTVL.

The CDR3 is CASSLAQRDDDEQFF. CDR3 nucleotide sequence: TGTGCCAGCAGCTTAGCGCAGCGGGACGATGATGAGCAGTTCTTC. The chain has TRBV7-6 and TRBJ2-1, with 7 bases that match TRBD2. This CDR3 has 15 residues. The germline V gene has CDR1 SGHVS and CDR2 FNYEAQ. V trimming: 0 bases; J trimming: 8 bases; junction bases outside the gene matches: 7.

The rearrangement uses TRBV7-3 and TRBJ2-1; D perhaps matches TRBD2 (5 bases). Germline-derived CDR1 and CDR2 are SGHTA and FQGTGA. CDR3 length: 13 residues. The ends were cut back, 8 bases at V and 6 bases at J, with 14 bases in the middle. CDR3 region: CASGPSTSNEQFF. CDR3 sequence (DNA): TGTGCCAGCGGCCCCTCAACTAGCAATGAGCAGTTCTTC.